This T cell receptor (beta chain) was retrieved from a study of blood T cell repertoires in COVID-19 (dated by TCRdb to 2018 to 2020). In the study overall: Collaborator samples came from the United States, Italy and Spain and covered acute and convalescent phases of COVID-19. The prospective study material was composed of cDNA or gDNA derived from T cells, B-cell-depleted T cells, or PBMCs. Deeply sampled blood TCRbeta repertoires from subjects exposed to, actively infected with, or recovered from COVID-19 were included in the dataset. The repertoires were released in a freely available public database intended as a resource for research on the immune response to SARS-CoV-2. Samples were obtained from the ongoing ImmuneRACE study (first 160 participants) and from 1,000 to 1,500 subjects provided by 6 global collaborators. Sample metadata almost always included a de-identified subject ID, COVID-19 status, age in years and sex. Where available, HLA class I and class II types were taken from metadata supplied by the sample provider and were not determined by assay-based typing. The paper's findings and limits, for the study overall: Clinical and demographic metadata were provided uncurated, with the amount varying by source and participant.

Concerning this clone: There is no known antigen for this receptor. No base-level quality is on record; no much larger clone is a single base apart.

TCRbeta CDR3 regions were amplified from genomic DNA using the immunoSEQ Assay, a bias-controlled multiplex PCR. The authors processed their data as follows. Nucleated cell counts per sample were estimated from amplification of reference gene primers within the assay. To quantify the absolute abundance of each unique TCRbeta CDR3 rearrangement, sequence reads were collapsed and filtered. For each sample, productive Simpson clonality was calculated as the square root of Simpson's diversity index across productive rearrangements. TCRdb limited this immuneACCESS table to in-frame rearrangements with V and J called. A share of clones is missing; checked studies link under half to unresolved V genes, and the rest is unexplained. The DNA gave D and trimming, while V, J and clone size come from that table. For this sample there are approximately 490,000 clones; 70% to 90% appear just once. The ten largest account for 8% to 9.5% of the sample.

V is shortened by 0 bases, J by 0 bases, and the region joining them spans 8 bases. The CDR3 runs 15 residues from the cysteine to the phenylalanine. CDR3 DNA is the only sequence kept; it has 45 bases, read in frame from the first base. Per the germline V gene, SGHNT is the CDR1 and YENEEA is the CDR2. Participants in the prospective study were enrolled through a virtual design, were aged roughly 18 to 100 years, and lived in about 25 United States geographic areas. To assign participants to cohorts, the prospective study relied on clinical history that participants themselves reported in a screening survey and a study questionnaire. Recovered participants in ImmuneRACE Cohort 3 were defined as having two consecutive negative NP/OP PCR tests, clearance from a healthcare professional, or resolution of symptoms. In the prospective study, whole blood, serum and a nasopharyngeal or oropharyngeal swab were collected from each participant by mobile phlebotomists. Over a 2-month period, participants in the prospective study had the option of providing additional blood draws and questionnaires. Before DNA extraction, blood samples from the prospective study were shipped at room temperature or frozen.

Sequences were obtained from PBMCs or T cells enriched from blood (not recorded which). This sequence was found in an older woman who had recovered from COVID-19. This chain joins TRBV11-3 to TRBJ1-2; no D gene can be assigned with confidence. The DNA sequence follows: TGTGCCAGCAGCTTAGAGTTGTTTACTAACTATGGCTACACCTTC. Translated, this gives CASSLELFTNYGYTF.